These 12 T cell receptor beta chains originate from one sample sequenced in a study of shared clonotypes between healthy human individuals (dated by TCRdb to 2020 to 2021). Libraries were constructed by the immunoSEQ multiplex PCR assay. Here the immuneACCESS table is served through TCRdb, limited to in-frame sequences with V and J called. Missing clones are a known gap in these copies; in checked studies unresolved V genes cover under half, and the rest lacks a known reason. This sample lists 800,000 to 1,200,000 clones; around 82% were detected once. Approximately 0.5% of the sample is in the top ten clones. Specimen: memory CD4+ T cells from PBMCs. The meaning of the sample's cell subset or site label: CD45RA-negative fraction. The receptors were sampled from a man aged 18 to 30 in good health. Some clones in this sample may be carry-over from other donors' samples.

The chain uses TRBV21-1 and TRBJ2-5; the table assigns TRBD1, which was not confirmed against the DNA. TRBV21-1 is a pseudogene segment. The CDR3 extends over 15 amino acids. The CDR3: CARWDRGSGGETQYF. The CDR3 DNA reads as TGTGCCAGGTGGGACAGGGGGTCGGGAGGGGAGACCCAGTACTTC.

In DNA form, the CDR3 reads TGTGCCAGCAGCCGAGGGGTTTCTGGAAACACCATATATTTT. This translates into CASSRGVSGNTIYF. The chain is built from TRBV7-8 and TRBJ1-3; D possibly corresponds to TRBD1 (5 bases). CDR1 and CDR2 (germline): SGHVS, FQNEAQ. The CDR3 totals 14 residues. Trimming pared 5 bases from V and 1 base from J, leaving 9 bases between.

This chain connects TRBV2 to TRBJ2-1; D unclear. The CDR3 has 16 residues. Deletions cut 4 bases from V and 2 bases from J, with 15 bases between. The germline V gene encodes CDR1 SNHLY and CDR2 FYNNEI. For the CDR3, the DNA is TGTGCCAGCAGTGGAAGCCTTTCCGCCCCCTACAATGAGCAGTTCTTC. Translation: CASSGSLSAPYNEQFF. Together with reference TRBV2 and TRBJ2-1, the CDR3 gives the full variable domain: EPEVTQTPSHQVTQMGQEVILRCVPISNHLYFYWYRQILGQKVEFLVSFYNNEISEKSEIFDDQFSVERPDGSNFTLKIRSTKLEDSAMYFCASSGSLSAPYNEQFFGPGTRLTVL.

On this clone: Compared with germline, one end of the junction differs, possibly owing to a read error. V is TRBV2 and J is TRBJ2-5; perhaps TRBD1 as D (6 bases). The CDR3 length is 12 residues. Looked up from germline, CDR1 is SNHLY and CDR2 is FYNNEI. The CDR3 spells CAGRGDQETQYF. The CDR3 nucleotides read TGTGCCGGCAGGGGTGACCAAGAGACCCAGTACTTC.

In its sample, this clone was seen a few times. The chain recombines TRBV6-5 with TRBJ1-1; the D gene is possibly TRBD1 (5 bases). This CDR3 spans 13 amino acids. Trimming shortened V by 10 bases and J by 5 bases, and 17 bases separated the two germline ends. Germline CDR1 MNHEY, CDR2 SVGAGI. DNA for the CDR3: TGTGCCACCAGGGCAAGTGGGCTAACTGAAGCTTTCTTT. It translates to CATRASGLTEAFF.

The V gene is TRBV30, the J gene TRBJ2-7, with 10 bases fitting TRBD2. The length of the CDR3 is 14 residues. Germline lookup yields CDR1 GTSNPN and CDR2 SVGIG (reference sequence). V dropped 5 bases and J dropped 6; count of bases not matched to a gene: 10. This chain's CDR3 is CAWAWTSGLVEQYF. CDR3 DNA: TGTGCCTGGGCCTGGACTAGCGGCTTAGTCGAGCAGTACTTC.

This sequence joins TRBV14 and TRBJ2-1; D is ambiguous. This CDR3 is 13 amino acids long. CDR1 is SGHDN and CDR2 is FVKESK in the germline V gene. Trimming removed 7 bases at V and 0 bases at J, with 7 bases between. The CDR3: CASTRTSYNEQFF. The CDR3 DNA is TGTGCCAGCACCCGGACCTCCTACAATGAGCAGTTCTTC.

The chain recombines TRBV19 with TRBJ2-3; possibly TRBD2 for D (5 bases). The CDR3 has 14 amino acids. The V end lost 6 bases, the J end lost 0 bases, and 10 bases lay between the germline ends. Per germline, CDR1 LNHDA and CDR2 SQIVND (reference sequence). CDR3 DNA sequence: TGTGCCAGTAGGGACTCCCCTAGCACAGATACGCAGTATTTT. Protein product: CASRDSPSTDTQYF. Based on the CDR3 plus reference TRBV19 and TRBJ2-3, the full variable domain is DGGITQSPKYLFRKEGQNVTLSCEQNLNHDAMYWYRQDPGQGLRLIYYSQIVNDFQKGDIAEGYSVSREKKESFPLTVTSAQKNPTAFYLCASRDSPSTDTQYFGPGTRLTVL.

This clone has more than one count but fewer than ten. Within the sample, other DNA sequences also encode this same CDR3. The chain couples TRBV7-3 to TRBJ1-2, with D possibly TRBD1 on 6 matching bases. Germline V gene data show CDR1 as SGHTA and CDR2 as FQGTGA. CDR3 length equals 14 residues. Trimming took 5 bases from V and 2 from J, leaving 12 bases between them. The chain's CDR3 is CASSPEGGNYGYTF. The CDR3 nucleotides are TGTGCCAGCAGCCCAGAGGGGGGAAACTATGGCTACACCTTC.

Only one count was recorded for this clone. The chain employs TRBV2 and TRBJ1-5; the D is unclear. The CDR3 sequence is 14 residues long. Trimming took off 3 bases at V and 0 bases at J, with 6 bases between the two ends. Germline V lookup: CDR1 SNHLY, CDR2 FYNNEI. The CDR3 nucleotides read TGTGCCAGCAGTGACGGTAATAGCAATCAGCCCCAGCATTTT. Amino acids: CASSDGNSNQPQHF.

V gene TRBV30 combines with J gene TRBJ1-2; D uncertain. Trimming stripped 3 bases from V and 6 bases from J, with 11 bases between. Germline lookup yields CDR1 GTSNPN and CDR2 SVGIG (reference sequence). The CDR3 sequence is 12 residues long. The CDR3 protein is CAWRREIHGYTF. The CDR3 coding sequence is TGTGCCTGGAGAAGAGAAATACATGGCTACACCTTC.

The V gene is TRBV5-1, the J gene TRBJ1-2, with 9 positions matching TRBD1. V lost 5 bases, J lost 0 bases, and 14 bases stayed unmatched. The CDR3 has 18 amino acids. Germline CDR1 is SGHRS and CDR2 is YFSETQ. Here the CDR3 reads CASRSRPGQGLTNYGYTF. CDR3 bases: TGCGCCAGCAGATCCCGACCGGGACAGGGACTTACTAACTATGGCTACACCTTC.